This entry concerns a single T cell receptor beta chain. Its antigen is as yet unknown. The time point here: newly diagnosed, previously untreated cHL patient sample. CD4+ T cells were purified from thawed PBMCs by negative selection. Untreated, newly diagnosed classical Hodgkin lymphoma PBMCs were comparators. The record originates from a study of PD-1 blockade in classical Hodgkin lymphoma. Points from the study as a whole: Reasons behind the repertoire differences stay unclear, perhaps disease activity or earlier therapy. In newly diagnosed patients, baseline TCR diversity was reportedly below that of healthy donors.

Assay: immunoSEQ multiplex PCR; the TCRdb copy retains only in-frame clones and omits some. The sample carries about 22,000 clones, roughly nine tenths recorded once. With 4 bases removed from V and 5 bases from J, the gap between germline ends came to 22 bases. The CDR3 is 17 residues long. CDR1 is LNHDA, CDR2 SQIVND, per germline (reference sequence). J is TRBJ2-3 and V is TRBV19, with a possible D match to TRBD1 (9 bases). This sequence originates from a human donor with classical Hodgkin lymphoma. Material for sequencing was CD4+ T cells from blood. CDR3 DNA: TGTGCCAGTAGTACCCCGGGGGGGACAGGGCGTGTAGATACGCAGTATTTT. Translating it yields CASSTPGGTGRVDTQYF. Full variable domain (remainder filled in from reference TRBV19 and TRBJ2-3): DGGITQSPKYLFRKEGQNVTLSCEQNLNHDAMYWYRQDPGQGLRLIYYSQIVNDFQKGDIAEGYSVSREKKESFPLTVTSAQKNPTAFYLCASSTPGGTGRVDTQYFGPGTRLTVL.